These T cell receptor beta chains were read from a single sample in a study of control samples from healthy donors and cancer patients. Repertoires were generated with immunoSEQ multiplex PCR, while TCRdb's copy carries only in-frame clones and drops some. The data hold 30,000 to 40,000 clones, with around 93% observed a single time. The source material was PBMCs. These receptor sequences come from a man in his forties with colorectal cancer. CDR3s include the opening cysteine and the closing phenylalanine or tryptophan. The D gene is left open where the match is weak. Not every row has a clone size; where given, it reads once, few, many or a size class.

>TRBV7-2|NA|NA|TRBJ2-5
TGTGCCAGCAGCTTCCTAGGAATGGGGGAGACCCAGTACTTC
CASSFLGMGETQYF
>TRBV5-6|NA|TRBD1|TRBJ2-7
TGTGCCAGCAGTTCTGCCGGGACAGGGGTAATGTACGAGCAGTACTTC
CASSSAGTGVMYEQYF
>TRBV11-3|NA|NA|TRBJ1-1
TGTGCCAGCACCGCCACCCCAAGGTTTGAAGCTTTCTTT
CASTATPRFEAFF
>TRBV12-5|NA|NA|TRBJ2-6
TGTGCTAGTGGTTCAGGGGTTAACTCTGGGGCCAACGTCCTGACTTTC
CASGSGVNSGANVLTF
>TRBV6-4|NA|TRBD2|TRBJ2-2
TGTGCCAGCAGTGACGACGGGGGGACCGGGACCGGGGAGCTGTTTTTT
CASSDDGGTGTGELFF
>TRBV29-1|NA|NA|TRBJ2-3
TGCAGCGTTGCAGGGCTAGCCCTCGGCACAGATACGCAGTATTTT
CSVAGLALGTDTQYF
>TRBV4-3|NA|NA|TRBJ1-6
TGCGCCAGCAGCCAAGATCGGGGGGGATCACCCCTCCACTTT
CASSQDRGGSPLHF
>TRBV12-3/TRBV12-4|NA|NA|TRBJ1-1
TGTGCCAGCAGGGGGGTGAACACTGAAGCTTTCTTT
CASRGVNTEAFF
>TRBV9|NA|TRBD1|TRBJ2-2
TGTGCCAGCAGCGTAGAACAGGGGGCTGTTTTCGCCGGGGAGCTGTTTTTT
CASSVEQGAVFAGELFF
>TRBV7-2|few|NA|TRBJ2-5
TGTGCCAGCAGCTTAGGGGGTGGGTCGACCCAGTACTTC
CASSLGGGSTQYF